This section outlines one T cell receptor (beta chain) sequence together with its context. This clone appeared once. Its antigen specificity is not known. There are no base qualities to consult, and no much larger clone falls within one base. Libraries were made using the immunoSEQ multiplex PCR assay. For the multiplex PCR, a mixture combining 60 forward primers for TCR Vbeta segments and 13 reverse primers for TCR Jbeta segments was used. The CDR3 region of rearranged TCR beta genes was amplified from genomic DNA by a multiplex PCR assay. Amplified TCR beta libraries were sequenced as 87-base-pair reads on the Illumina HiSeq System. The paper's data handling went like this. A later analysis counted about 80 million unique TCR beta chains across the 600 to 850 repertoires, and some 11 million of these chains were shared by at least two donors. A nearest-neighbor algorithm error-corrected the raw reads and collapsed the reads into unique sequences, merging closely related sequences to remove PCR and sequencing errors. V, D and J gene segments were assigned by aligning CDR3 sequences to IMGT reference sequences. For a sequence to be retained, a match of at least six nucleotides to both a V gene segment and a J gene segment was required. A rearrangement counted as productive if the CDR3 had no stop codons and remained in frame with V and J, and every other rearrangement counted as non-productive. Following IMGT convention, CDR3 was defined as the stretch from the second conserved V-encoded cysteine up to the conserved J-encoded phenylalanine. Sequences without an unambiguous match to a single V gene segment were excluded from the earlier analysis of about 600 of the donors. An earlier analysis of under 750 of the donors called V segments functional above 56.7% productive rearrangements and segregating when the between-donor standard deviation exceeded 5%. A statistical classification framework was built for diagnosing cytomegalovirus status from the catalog of TCR beta chain sequences. A later analysis assigned V and J genes by comparing TCR nucleotide sequences with IMGT/GENE-DB human TR gene sequences. The TCRdist pipeline was used in a later analysis to assign CDR3 sequences and most-parsimonious VDJ recombination scenarios. In a later analysis, each TCR beta chain was defined by its CDR3 amino acid sequence together with its V-gene family, and reads lacking a unique V-gene family were excluded. In a later analysis, some 600 highly shared, low-generation-probability nucleotide sequences were removed to address suspected cross-contamination and a sequencing artifact. In a later analysis, a clonal expansion index for each public chain was calculated from normalized within-repertoire ranks of inferred template counts. A later analysis computed generation probabilities with a VDJ recombination model fitted to out-of-frame rearrangements, and checked the results against IGoR. In a later analysis, hypergeometric tests were used to score TCR-TCR, TCR-HLA and TCR-CMV co-occurrence, with a repertoire-size bias correction applied to TCR pairs. A later analysis estimated false discovery rates by permuting HLA or CMV assignments 20 times. In a later analysis, co-occurring TCRs were grouped using DBSCAN, and TCRdist sequence similarity was added for clustering within HLA-allele-positive subsets. Repertoires with fewer than 30,000 or more than 120,000 public chains were left out of co-occurrence clustering, as were about five repertoires with anomalous nucleotide sharing. The source is immuneACCESS, and TCRdb retained only in-frame sequences with V and J called. Part of the clones is not carried over; for the studies checked, unresolved V genes explain less than half of this, and the remainder is unexplained. The DNA was the basis for D and trimming; V, J and clone size are from that table. The sample has fewer than 200,000 clones on record, approximately 80% of them singletons. The ten largest clones represent 1.9% of the sample.

Via the germline V gene (reference sequence), CDR1 is DFQATT and CDR2 SNEGSKA. V was cut back by 4 bases and J by 7 bases, leaving a gap of 10 bases between them. The CDR3 measures 11 amino acids from cysteine to phenylalanine. Left in the record is the CDR3 DNA by itself, 33 bases read in frame from the first base. This sample was taken from a study of cytomegalovirus exposure and HLA in healthy donors (dated by TCRdb to about 2017). Turning to the overall study: An earlier analysis of some 550 of the donors reported more than 250 Gb of sequence data and 117 million unique TCR beta sequences from some 180 million T cells. An early release covering about 600 HLA-typed donors comprised about 310 gigabases of sequencing data and tens of millions of unique TCR sequences. Of the approximately 400 genotyped donors, 80% to 90% were placed in the genetic ancestry cluster associated with self-reported Caucasian donors. The study aimed to test whether cataloging public T cell receptors could reveal signatures of past pathogen exposure. Using immunosequencing, the study profiled T cell repertoires from some 670 subjects and related those repertoires to cytomegalovirus serostatus. A separate validation cohort of roughly 130 different subjects was used in addition to the 666-subject first cohort. To predict cytomegalovirus infection status, the study combined high-throughput TCR immunosequencing, statistical association of individual TCRs with disease status, and machine learning. In a later analysis, previously published TCR beta repertoires from roughly 710 donors were re-analyzed and high-resolution HLA genotyping was added so that TCR occurrence patterns could be studied. Rather than drawing on any new phenotypic data, the later analysis identified candidate immune exposures from TCR beta sequences and the way those sequences occurred across donors. An earlier analysis of about 600 of the donors used high-throughput TCR beta sequencing to judge whether each TCR beta V gene segment behaved as functional or pseudogenic. Donor age, sex, ethnicity and CMV serostatus were compiled alongside the repertoire data. A later genetic analysis used genome-wide SNP genotypes for about 65% of the 666 donors, treating that subset as a discovery cohort. All discovery cohort repertoires had been generated using a single sequencing platform. Both class I and class II loci were covered by HLA typing, at four-digit resolution. Typing coverage varied by locus: roughly 620-640 donors for A, B, C, DRB1 and DQB1; more than 500 for DQA1; about 590 for DPA1; approximately 450 for DPB1. Because of strong linkage in the cohort, roughly five DR-DQ haplotypes were treated as single units for association and clustering. Among over 350 genotyped donors of the cohort, an average of roughly 240,000 unique TCR beta nucleotide sequences were sequenced per donor, roughly 18% of them non-productive.

Study-wide findings and limitations: A further reported finding was that TCR beta sequences accurately predicted the HLA-A and HLA-B alleles for most subjects in the first cohort. Correlated functional status among segregating V segments might reflect linkage disequilibrium, but an unknown experimental factor could not be ruled out. The study listed approximately 150 TCR beta chains as associated with cytomegalovirus. It was suggested by the authors that the approach could potentially be generalized to other disease states and immunological phenotypes. Roughly uniform sequencing depth across donors was assumed in presence/absence analyses, although this assumption may not hold. This cohort had only TCR beta chains sequenced, and the lack of alpha or paired-chain data limited which features could be detected. Because the 87-base-pair reads could not distinguish some IMGT-functional V segments, including TRBV6-2 and TRBV6-3, those segments were excluded. In a later genetic analysis, a missense DCLRE1C variant was associated with V-gene and J-gene trimming of TCR beta chains, and the association was replicated in an independent cohort. At a false discovery rate of 0.05, a later analysis linked under 20,000 TCR beta sequences to specific HLA alleles. In a later genetic analysis, fewer N-insertions in productive TCRs were reported among donors in an Asian-associated ancestry cluster than the approximately 670-donor mean. Broadly in line with IMGT annotations, most TCR beta V segments showed up in productive rearrangements about 90% or about 30% of the time in an earlier analysis of approximately 640 of the donors. A later analysis found that TCR association rates varied across HLA loci, with DRB1 alleles showing the most associated TCRs and HLA-C alleles the fewest. Because counts were too low, seventeen rarely observed V segments, including chromosome 9 orphons, were excluded from the earlier analysis of several hundred of the donors. According to a later analysis, parvovirus B19, influenza, CMV and Epstein-Barr virus appeared linked to several top co-occurrence clusters. When HLA alleles, especially DR and DQ, strongly co-occurred, TCR associations were difficult to assign to individual alleles. Most TCR sequences were observed very rarely across donors, whereas some public TCRs were present in many individuals. A few of the identified cytomegalovirus-associated TCR beta chains were confirmed in vitro to be specific for cytomegalovirus antigens. Compared with equally common non-associated chains, HLA-associated TCR beta chains in a later analysis were more clonally expanded and had lower generation probabilities. Because HLA typing was unavailable for some donors at each locus, only the typed subset was used in association tests. Cytomegalovirus status was reported to be diagnosed by the classifier with high specificity and sensitivity in both the original and validation cohorts. In a later analysis, most CMV-associated TCR beta chains were found to appear HLA-restricted, with HLA associations seemingly driven largely by CMV exposure. The only immune exposure information available for the cohort was CMV serostatus. A group of highly shared sequence variants was considered likely to be a technical artifact of the sequencing pipeline.

The cohort was made up of approximately 700 healthy bone marrow donors. At the time of sampling, every cohort member was nominally healthy, though immune exposures that went unrecorded were likely present. The donor was CMV seronegative and was included in the group of a few hundred seronegative cohort members. Each donor provided a peripheral blood sample, and peripheral blood mononuclear cells were used for TCR beta sequencing. The Qiagen DNeasy Blood Extraction Kit was used to extract genomic DNA from the blood cell samples. The chain joins TRBV20-1 to TRBJ2-5, with the D gene not clear enough to name. Sample: PBMCs. This sequence originates from a woman in her late teens or twenties in good health and CMV-seronegative. The CDR3 amino acid sequence is: CSAKIPGTQYF. The nucleotides read TGCAGTGCTAAAATACCGGGGACCCAGTACTTC.